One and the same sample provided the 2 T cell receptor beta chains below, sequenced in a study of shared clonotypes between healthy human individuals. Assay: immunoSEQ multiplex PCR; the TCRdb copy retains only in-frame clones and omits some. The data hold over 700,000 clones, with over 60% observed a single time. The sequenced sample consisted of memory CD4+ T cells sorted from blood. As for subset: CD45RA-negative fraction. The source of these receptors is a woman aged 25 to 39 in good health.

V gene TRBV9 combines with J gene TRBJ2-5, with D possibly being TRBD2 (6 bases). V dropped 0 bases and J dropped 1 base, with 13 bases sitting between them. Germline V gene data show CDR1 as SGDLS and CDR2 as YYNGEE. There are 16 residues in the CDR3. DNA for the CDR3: TGTGCCAGCAGCGTAGCTGGGGGGAGCGTCCAAGAGACCCAGTACTTC. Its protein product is CASSVAGGSVQETQYF.

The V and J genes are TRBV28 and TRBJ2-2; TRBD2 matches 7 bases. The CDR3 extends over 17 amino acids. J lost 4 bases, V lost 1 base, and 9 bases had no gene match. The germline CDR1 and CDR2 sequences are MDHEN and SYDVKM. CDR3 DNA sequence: TGTGCCAGCAGTTTATTAGGGACTATCCTGGGCACCGGGGAGCTGTTTTTT. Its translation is CASSLLGTILGTGELFF.